This T cell receptor beta chain was observed in a study of blood T cell repertoires in COVID-19. V lost 5 bases to trimming and J lost 9 bases, with 14 bases between them. This CDR3 comprises 13 residues. Sequencing used immunoSEQ multiplex PCR; TCRdb keeps in-frame clones, though not all of them. This sample has fewer than 200,000 clones; about 85% occur once, and the top ten carry 8.3%. This clonotype originated in a woman aged 55-70 years with COVID-19, enrolled during active disease. The V call is TRBV12-3 or TRBV12-4, the J call TRBJ1-5; D not certain. Sequencing input: peripheral blood. The CDR3 nucleotides are TGTGCCAGCAGTGATGCGAAACGGGGGCCCCAGCATTTT. Translating gives CASSDAKRGPQHF.